The TCR beta chain under discussion was sequenced for a study of control samples from healthy donors and cancer patients. Sequencing used immunoSEQ multiplex PCR; TCRdb keeps in-frame clones, though not all of them. Among 48,000 or so clones listed, roughly 92% were seen once. The receptor comes from a woman between 50 and 59 years old with head and neck cancer. Sequenced input: PBMCs.

In nucleotides, the CDR3 is TGCAGCGTTGAGGGTAGCGGGGGCCTCTCCTACGAGCAGTACTTC. It yields the protein CSVEGSGGLSYEQYF. The gene calls are TRBV29-1 and TRBJ2-7; the match to TRBD2 covers 9 bases. From germline, CDR1 is SQVTM and CDR2 ANQGSEA. The CDR3 is 15 residues long. J gave up 0 bases and V 3 bases, and 6 bases lay outside the gene matches.